The 9 T cell receptor beta chains below all came from one sample that was sequenced in a study of T cells in Graves' hyperthyroidism and ophthalmopathy. Using RNA transcripts as the source, TCR beta CDR3 regions were amplified. The primer set for the first-round RT-PCR of the TCR CDR3 was HTBI. TCRdb analysed the multiplex PCR reads with MiXCR anew, one entry per CDR3 protein. The table has a few hundred thousand distinct CDR3 sequences, less than 25% seen once. Sequenced sample: blood. The source is a man aged 18 to 29 with Graves' hyperthyroidism.

The V gene is TRBV6-5, the J gene TRBJ2-5; a weak D match, TRBD1 (6 bases). The V end lost 2 bases, the J end lost 3 bases, and 19 bases lay between the germline ends. This CDR3 is built from 17 residues. Germline loops: CDR1 MNHEY, CDR2 SVGAGI. The CDR3 DNA reads as TGTGCCAGCAGTTACGGGGGACACGAGAAGATCGAAGAGACCCAGTACTTC. Translating gives CASSYGGHEKIEETQYF.

The table lists this clonotype with many counts. The chain has TRBV20-1 and TRBJ2-2; D could derive from TRBD1 or TRBD2 (7 bases each). Germline V gene data show CDR1 as DFQATT and CDR2 as SNEGSKA (reference sequence). The V gene lost 1 base and the J gene lost 2 bases, with 11 bases spanning the gap. This CDR3 is built from 15 residues. CDR3 loop: CSARVRGGNTGELFF. The CDR3 DNA is TGCAGTGCTAGAGTCAGGGGGGGAAACACCGGGGAGCTGTTTTTT.

This clonotype was observed at least ten times. This chain joins TRBV11-2 and TRBJ2-5, with 9 bases fitting TRBD1. CDR1 and CDR2 from the germline V gene are SGHAT and FQNNGV. With V trimmed by 5 bases and J by 5 bases, 18 bases remained unmatched. The CDR3 has 18 amino acids. The CDR3 nucleotides read TGTGCCAGCAGCCCAAGGACCCCGGGACAGGGATTGTGGGAGACCCAGTACTTC. Encoded protein: CASSPRTPGQGLWETQYF.

This clonotype was counted many times. Here the CDR3 reads CASSSRLNGGYTF. DNA of the CDR3: TGTGCCAGCAGTTCAAGGTTGAACGGCGGCTACACCTTC. The genes are TRBV12-3 or TRBV12-4 and TRBJ1-2; D unclear. The length of the CDR3 is 13 residues. Deletions cut 4 bases from V and 8 bases from J, with 14 bases between.

Ten or more counts support this clonotype. The chain employs TRBV6-1 and TRBJ1-3, with unresolved D. The germline gives CDR1 MNHNS, CDR2 SASEGT. The CDR3 totals 15 residues. Trimming took 8 bases from V and 0 from J, leaving 14 bases between them. CDR3 loop: CASSHRDLSGNTIYF. For the CDR3, the DNA is TGTGCCAGCTCCCACAGAGACCTCTCTGGAAACACCATATATTTT.

This clonotype was picked up a small number of times. The genes are TRBV5-1 and TRBJ1-1; a weak D match, TRBD1 (5 bases). CDR3 length: 17 residues. V lost 2 bases and J 3 bases, leaving 20 bases between the germline ends. Germline V gene data show CDR1 as SGHRS and CDR2 as YFSETQ. The chain's CDR3 is CASSFSRVGGSYTEAFF. The DNA for the CDR3 is TGCGCCAGCAGCTTCTCGCGTGTGGGGGGAAGTTACACTGAAGCTTTCTTT.

This clonotype showed up many times. J is TRBJ2-7 and V is TRBV5-5; 9 bases map to TRBD1. In germline, CDR1 is SGHKS, CDR2 YYEKEE (reference sequence). The junction had 10 bases not matched to a gene; V was cut back by 4 bases and J by 2 bases. This CDR3 comprises 16 residues. In DNA, the CDR3 is TGTGCCAGCAGCCCGGGATCAGGACAGGGGACCTACGAGCAGTACTTC. The encoded protein is CASSPGSGQGTYEQYF.

This clonotype was counted at least ten times. This chain connects TRBV12-3 or TRBV12-4 to TRBJ1-1; 10 nucleotides align to TRBD1. CDR3 length equals 16 residues. V trimming: 4 bases; J trimming: 7 bases; junction bases outside the gene matches: 12. The CDR3, as DNA: TGTGCCAGCAGTTATCGCCGTTGGGGACAGGGGAATGAAGCTTTCTTT. Translated: CASSYRRWGQGNEAFF.

The rearrangement uses TRBV28 and TRBJ1-2; TRBD1 is a possible D gene (6 bases). Germline V gene lookup returns CDR1 MDHEN and CDR2 SYDVKM. This CDR3 has 15 residues. V gave up 6 bases and J gave up 2 bases, with 16 bases separating them. This CDR3 reads CASRITGRGNYGYTF. CDR3 in DNA: TGTGCCAGCAGGATAACGGGTAGGGGGAACTATGGCTACACCTTC.